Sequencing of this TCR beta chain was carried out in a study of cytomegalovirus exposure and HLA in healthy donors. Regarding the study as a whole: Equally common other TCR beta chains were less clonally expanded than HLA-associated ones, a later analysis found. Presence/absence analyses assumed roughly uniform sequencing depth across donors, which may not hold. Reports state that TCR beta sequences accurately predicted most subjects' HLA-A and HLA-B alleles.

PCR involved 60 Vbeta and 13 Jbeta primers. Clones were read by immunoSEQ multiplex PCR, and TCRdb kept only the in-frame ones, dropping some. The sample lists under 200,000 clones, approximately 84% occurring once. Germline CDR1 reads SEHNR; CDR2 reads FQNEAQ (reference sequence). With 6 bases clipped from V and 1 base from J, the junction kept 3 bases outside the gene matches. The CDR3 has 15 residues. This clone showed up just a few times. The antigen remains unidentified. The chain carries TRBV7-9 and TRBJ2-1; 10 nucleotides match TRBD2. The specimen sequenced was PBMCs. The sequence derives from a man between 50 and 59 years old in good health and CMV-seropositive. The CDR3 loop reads CASRPLAGSYNEQFF. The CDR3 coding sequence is TGTGCCAGCAGACCACTAGCGGGATCCTACAATGAGCAGTTCTTC. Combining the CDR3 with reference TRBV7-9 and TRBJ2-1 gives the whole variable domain DTGVSQNPRHKITKRGQNVTFRCDPISEHNRLYWYRQTLGQGPEFLTYFQNEAQLEKSRLLSDRFSAERPKGSFSTLEIQRTEQGDSAMYLCASRPLAGSYNEQFFGPGTRLTVL.